This TCR beta chain originates from a study of beta chain features in type 1 diabetes. This clone was counted a few times. The CDR3 is 13 residues long. V dropped 6 bases and J dropped 1 base, with 9 bases sitting between them. Germline CDR1 MRHNA, CDR2 SNTAGT. Investigators reverse transcribed all isolated RNA, so they sequenced expressed TCRB transcripts. Measured with immunoSEQ multiplex PCR; TCRdb has only the in-frame clones, and not every one. The sample holds fewer than 250,000 clones, roughly 14% seen once. The rearrangement joins TRBV6-4 to TRBJ1-1; perhaps TRBD1 as D (6 bases). Sequencing was performed on naive CD4+ T cells from blood. The clonotype originates from a middle-aged woman in good health. The CDR3 sequence: CASSGDTNTEAFF. The CDR3 coding sequence is TGTGCCAGCAGCGGGGACACGAACACTGAAGCTTTCTTT.